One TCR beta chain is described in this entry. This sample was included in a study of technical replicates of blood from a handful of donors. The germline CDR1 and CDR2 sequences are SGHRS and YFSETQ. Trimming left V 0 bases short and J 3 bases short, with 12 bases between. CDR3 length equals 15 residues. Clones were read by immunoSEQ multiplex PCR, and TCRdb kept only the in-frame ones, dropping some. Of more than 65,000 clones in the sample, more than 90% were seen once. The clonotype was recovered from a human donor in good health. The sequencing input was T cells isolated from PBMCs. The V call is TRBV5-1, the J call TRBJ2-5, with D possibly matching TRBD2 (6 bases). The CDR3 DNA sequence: TGCGCCAGCAGCTTGGTGGGGGGAATTAAAGAGACCCAGTACTTC. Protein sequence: CASSLVGGIKETQYF. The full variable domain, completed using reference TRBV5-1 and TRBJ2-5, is KAGVTQTPRYLIKTRGQQVTLSCSPISGHRSVSWYQQTPGQGLQFLFEYFSETQRNKGNFPGRFSGRQFSNSRSEMNVSTLELGDSALYLCASSLVGGIKETQYFGPGTRLLVL.